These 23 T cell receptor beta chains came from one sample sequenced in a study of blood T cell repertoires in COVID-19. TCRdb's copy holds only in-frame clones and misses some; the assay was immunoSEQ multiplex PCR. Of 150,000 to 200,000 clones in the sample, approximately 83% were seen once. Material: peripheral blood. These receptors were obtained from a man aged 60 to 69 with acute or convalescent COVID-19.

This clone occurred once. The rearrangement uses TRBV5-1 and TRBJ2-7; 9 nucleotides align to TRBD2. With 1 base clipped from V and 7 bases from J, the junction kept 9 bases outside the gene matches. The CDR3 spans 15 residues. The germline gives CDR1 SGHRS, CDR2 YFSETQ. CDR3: CASSLTASGTGEQYF. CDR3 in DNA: TGCGCCAGCAGCTTGACGGCTAGCGGGACCGGGGAGCAGTACTTC.

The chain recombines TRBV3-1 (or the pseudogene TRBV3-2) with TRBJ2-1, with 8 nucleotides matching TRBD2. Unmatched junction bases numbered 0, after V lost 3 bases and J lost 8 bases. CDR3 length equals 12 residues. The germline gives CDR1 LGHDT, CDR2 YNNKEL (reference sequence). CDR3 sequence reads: CASSQTSDEQFF. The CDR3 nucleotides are TGTGCCAGCAGCCAGACTAGCGATGAGCAGTTCTTC.

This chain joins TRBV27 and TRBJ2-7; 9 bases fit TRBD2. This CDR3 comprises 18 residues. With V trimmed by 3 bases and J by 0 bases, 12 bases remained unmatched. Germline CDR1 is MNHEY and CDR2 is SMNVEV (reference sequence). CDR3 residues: CASSFSGRAGGDSYEQYF. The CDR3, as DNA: TGTGCCAGCAGTTTTTCAGGGAGAGCGGGAGGCGACTCCTACGAGCAGTACTTC.

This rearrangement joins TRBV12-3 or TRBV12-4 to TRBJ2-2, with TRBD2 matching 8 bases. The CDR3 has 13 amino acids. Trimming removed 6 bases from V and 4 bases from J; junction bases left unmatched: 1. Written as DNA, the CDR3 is TGTGCCAGCAGAACTAGCGGCACCGGGGAGCTGTTTTTT. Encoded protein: CASRTSGTGELFF.

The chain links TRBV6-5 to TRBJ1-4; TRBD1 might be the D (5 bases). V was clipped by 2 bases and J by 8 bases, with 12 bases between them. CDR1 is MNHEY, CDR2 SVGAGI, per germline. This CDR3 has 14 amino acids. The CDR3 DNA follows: TGTGCCAGCAGTTACGGGCAGGGCGGAGAAAAACTGTTTTTT. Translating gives CASSYGQGGEKLFF.

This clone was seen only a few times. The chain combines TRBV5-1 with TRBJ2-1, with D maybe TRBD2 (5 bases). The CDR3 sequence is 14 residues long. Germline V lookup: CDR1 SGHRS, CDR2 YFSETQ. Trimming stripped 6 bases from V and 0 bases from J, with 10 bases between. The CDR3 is CASTDLSSYNEQFF. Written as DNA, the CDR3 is TGCGCCAGCACGGACTTAAGCTCCTACAATGAGCAGTTCTTC.

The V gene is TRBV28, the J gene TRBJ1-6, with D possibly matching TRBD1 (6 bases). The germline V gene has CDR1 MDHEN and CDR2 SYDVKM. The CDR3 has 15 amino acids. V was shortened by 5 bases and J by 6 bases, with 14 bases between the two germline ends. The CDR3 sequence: CASSTNSGVNSPLHF. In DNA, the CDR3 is TGTGCCAGCAGTACCAACTCAGGGGTTAATTCACCCCTCCACTTT. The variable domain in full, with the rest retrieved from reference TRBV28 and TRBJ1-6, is DVKVTQSSRYLVKRTGEKVFLECVQDMDHENMFWYRQDPGLGLRLIYFSYDVKMKEKGDIPEGYSVSREKKERFSLILESASTNQTSMYLCASSTNSGVNSPLHFGNGTRLTVT.

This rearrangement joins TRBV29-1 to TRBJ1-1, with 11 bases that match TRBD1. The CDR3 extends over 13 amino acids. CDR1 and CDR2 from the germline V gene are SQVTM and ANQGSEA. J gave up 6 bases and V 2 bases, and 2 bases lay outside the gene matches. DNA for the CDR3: TGCAGCGTTGAAAAGGACAGGGGGCCTGAAGCTTTCTTT. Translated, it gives CSVEKDRGPEAFF. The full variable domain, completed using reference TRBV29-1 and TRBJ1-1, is SAVISQKPSRDICQRGTSLTIQCQVDSQVTMMFWYRQQPGQSLTLIATANQGSEATYESGFVIDKFPISRPNLTFSTLTVSNMSPEDSSIYLCSVEKDRGPEAFFGQGTRLTVV.

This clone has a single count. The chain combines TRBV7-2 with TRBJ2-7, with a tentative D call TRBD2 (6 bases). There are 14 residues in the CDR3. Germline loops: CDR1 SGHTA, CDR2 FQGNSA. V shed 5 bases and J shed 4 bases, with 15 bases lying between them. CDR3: CASSPPRGIYEQYF. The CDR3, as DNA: TGTGCCAGCAGCCCCCCTCGGGGGATATACGAGCAGTACTTC.

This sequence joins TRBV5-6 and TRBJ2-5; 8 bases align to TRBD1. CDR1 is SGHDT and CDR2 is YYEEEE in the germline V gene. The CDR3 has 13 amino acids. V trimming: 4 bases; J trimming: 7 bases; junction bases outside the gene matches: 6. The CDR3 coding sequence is TGTGCCAGCAGCCTGGACAGGGTAGGGACCCAGTACTTC. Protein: CASSLDRVGTQYF.

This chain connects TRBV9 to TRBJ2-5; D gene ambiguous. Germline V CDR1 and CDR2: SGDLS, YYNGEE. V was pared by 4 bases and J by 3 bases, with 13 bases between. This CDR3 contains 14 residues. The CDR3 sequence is CASSPYPLEETQYF. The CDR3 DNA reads TGTGCCAGCAGCCCCTACCCCCTAGAAGAGACCCAGTACTTC.

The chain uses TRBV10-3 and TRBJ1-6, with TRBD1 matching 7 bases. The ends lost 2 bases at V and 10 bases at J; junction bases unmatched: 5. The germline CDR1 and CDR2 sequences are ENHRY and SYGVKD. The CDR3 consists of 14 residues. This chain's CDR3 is CAISETAGGSPLHF. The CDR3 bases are TGTGCCATCAGTGAGACGGCAGGGGGATCACCCCTCCACTTT.

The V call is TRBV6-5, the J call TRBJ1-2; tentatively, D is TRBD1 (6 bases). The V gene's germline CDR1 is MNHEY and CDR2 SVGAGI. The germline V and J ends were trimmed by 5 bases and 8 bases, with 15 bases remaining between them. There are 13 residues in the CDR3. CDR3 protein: CASSPDTGRGYTF. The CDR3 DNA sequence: TGTGCCAGCAGTCCCGATACAGGGCGGGGCTACACCTTC.

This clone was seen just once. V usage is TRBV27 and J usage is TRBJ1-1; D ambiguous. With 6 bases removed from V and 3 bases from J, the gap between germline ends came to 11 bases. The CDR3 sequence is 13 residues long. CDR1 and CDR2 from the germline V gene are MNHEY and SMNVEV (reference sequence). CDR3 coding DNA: TGTGCCAGCAGCCTTGCCCGGGACACTGAAGCTTTCTTT. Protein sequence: CASSLARDTEAFF.

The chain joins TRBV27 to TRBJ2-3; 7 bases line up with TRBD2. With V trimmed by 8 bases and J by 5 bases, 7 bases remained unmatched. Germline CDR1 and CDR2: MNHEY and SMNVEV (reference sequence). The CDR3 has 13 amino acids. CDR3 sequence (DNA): TGTGCCAGCGCACCCCCGGGGGGAGATACGCAGTATTTT. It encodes CASAPPGGDTQYF.

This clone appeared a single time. CDR3 nucleotides: TGTGCCAGCAGACCTCTAGCGGGGGGGGGCCACGAGCAGTACTTC. It yields the protein CASRPLAGGGHEQYF. The rearrangement links TRBV27 to TRBJ2-7, with 12 bases lining up with TRBD2. The J segment lost 5 bases and the V segment lost 6 bases, leaving 8 bases of the junction unmatched. The CDR3 length is 15 residues. The germline CDR1 and CDR2 sequences are MNHEY and SMNVEV (reference sequence).

This CDR3 reads CASSPQRLAGGLNEQFF. The DNA of the CDR3 is TGTGCCAGCAGCCCACAACGACTAGCGGGAGGGCTCAATGAGCAGTTCTTC. The J gene is TRBJ2-1, the V gene TRBV7-9, with 14 bases aligning to TRBD2. The trim removed 5 bases at V and 6 bases at J, leaving 9 bases unmatched. CDR1 is SEHNR and CDR2 is FQNEAQ in the germline V gene (reference sequence). CDR3 size: 17 residues.

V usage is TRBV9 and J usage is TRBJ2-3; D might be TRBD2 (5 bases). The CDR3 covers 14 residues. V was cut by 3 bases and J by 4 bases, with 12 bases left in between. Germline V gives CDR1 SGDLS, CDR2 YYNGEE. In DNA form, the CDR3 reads TGTGCCAGCAGCGCCCGACTACCCGCAGATACGCAGTATTTT. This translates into CASSARLPADTQYF. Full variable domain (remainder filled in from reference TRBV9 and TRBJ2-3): DSGVTQTPKHLITATGQRVTLRCSPRSGDLSVYWYQQSLDQGLQFLIQYYNGEERAKGNILERFSAQQFPDLHSELNLSSLELGDSALYFCASSARLPADTQYFGPGTRLTVL.

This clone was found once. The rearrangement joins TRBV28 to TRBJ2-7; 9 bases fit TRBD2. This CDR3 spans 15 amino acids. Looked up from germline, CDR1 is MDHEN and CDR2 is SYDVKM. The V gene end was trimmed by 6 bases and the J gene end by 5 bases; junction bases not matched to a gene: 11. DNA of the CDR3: TGTGCCAGCAGCGACCGGACGGGACTAGCTCACGAGCAGTACTTC. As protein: CASSDRTGLAHEQYF.

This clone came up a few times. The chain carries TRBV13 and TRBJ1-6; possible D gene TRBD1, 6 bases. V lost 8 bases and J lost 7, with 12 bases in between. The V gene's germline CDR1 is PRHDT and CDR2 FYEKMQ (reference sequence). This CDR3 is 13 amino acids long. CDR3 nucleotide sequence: TGTGCCAGCGGCCGTACAGGGAATTCACCCCTCCACTTT. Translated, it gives CASGRTGNSPLHF.

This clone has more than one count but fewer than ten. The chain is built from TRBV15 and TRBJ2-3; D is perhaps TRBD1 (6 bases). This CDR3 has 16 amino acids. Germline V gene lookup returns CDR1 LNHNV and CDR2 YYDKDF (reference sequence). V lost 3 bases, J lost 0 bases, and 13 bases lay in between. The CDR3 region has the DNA TGTGCCACCAGCAGGCCCGGACAGATCAGCACAGATACGCAGTATTTT. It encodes CATSRPGQISTDTQYF.

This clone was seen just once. The CDR3 is CASTEGRGRQGNTIYF. CDR3 nucleotide sequence: TGTGCCAGCACCGAGGGAAGGGGGCGGCAAGGAAACACCATATATTTT. The gene calls are TRBV4-2 and TRBJ1-3; TRBD1 matches 7 bases. The junction had 13 bases not matched to a gene; V was cut back by 7 bases and J by 4 bases. The germline V gene has CDR1 LGHNA and CDR2 YNFKEQ. The CDR3 has 16 residues.

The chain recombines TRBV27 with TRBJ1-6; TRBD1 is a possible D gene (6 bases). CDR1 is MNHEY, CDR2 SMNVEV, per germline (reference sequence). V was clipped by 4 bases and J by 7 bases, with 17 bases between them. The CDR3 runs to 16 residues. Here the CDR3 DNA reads TGTGCCAGCAGTTCTCCCCCAGGGGTCAGGAATTCACCCCTCCACTTT. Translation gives CASSSPPGVRNSPLHF.